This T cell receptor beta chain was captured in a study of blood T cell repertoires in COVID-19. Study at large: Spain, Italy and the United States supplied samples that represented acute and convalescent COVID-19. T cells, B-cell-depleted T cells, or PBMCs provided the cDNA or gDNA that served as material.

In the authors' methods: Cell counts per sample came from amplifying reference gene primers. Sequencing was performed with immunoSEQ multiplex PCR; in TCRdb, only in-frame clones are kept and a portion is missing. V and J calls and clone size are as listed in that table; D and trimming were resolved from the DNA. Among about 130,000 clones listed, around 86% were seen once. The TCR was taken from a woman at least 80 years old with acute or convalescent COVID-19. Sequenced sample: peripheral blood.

The CDR3 spells CASSVGTVMNTEAFF. CDR3 bases: TGTGCCAGCAGCGTTGGGACAGTCATGAACACTGAAGCTTTCTTT. The J gene is TRBJ1-1, the V gene TRBV9; 7 bases match TRBD1. Germline V lookup: CDR1 SGDLS, CDR2 YYNGEE. This CDR3 is built from 15 residues. V gave up 2 bases and J gave up 0 bases; unmatched junction bases: 4.